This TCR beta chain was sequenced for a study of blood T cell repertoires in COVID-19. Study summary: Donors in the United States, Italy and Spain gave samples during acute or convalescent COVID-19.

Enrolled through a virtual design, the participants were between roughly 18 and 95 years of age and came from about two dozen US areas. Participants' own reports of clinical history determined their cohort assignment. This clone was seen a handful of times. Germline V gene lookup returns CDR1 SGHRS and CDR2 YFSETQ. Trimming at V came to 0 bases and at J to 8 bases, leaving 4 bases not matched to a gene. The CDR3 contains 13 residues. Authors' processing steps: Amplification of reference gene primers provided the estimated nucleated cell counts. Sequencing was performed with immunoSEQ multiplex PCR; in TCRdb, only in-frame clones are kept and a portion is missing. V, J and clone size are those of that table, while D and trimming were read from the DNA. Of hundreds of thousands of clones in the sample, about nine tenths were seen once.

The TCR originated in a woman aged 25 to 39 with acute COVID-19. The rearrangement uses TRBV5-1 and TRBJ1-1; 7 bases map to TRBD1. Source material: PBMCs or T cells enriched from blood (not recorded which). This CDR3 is CASSLEADREAFF. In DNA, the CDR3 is TGCGCCAGCAGCTTGGAGGCGGACAGGGAAGCTTTCTTT.